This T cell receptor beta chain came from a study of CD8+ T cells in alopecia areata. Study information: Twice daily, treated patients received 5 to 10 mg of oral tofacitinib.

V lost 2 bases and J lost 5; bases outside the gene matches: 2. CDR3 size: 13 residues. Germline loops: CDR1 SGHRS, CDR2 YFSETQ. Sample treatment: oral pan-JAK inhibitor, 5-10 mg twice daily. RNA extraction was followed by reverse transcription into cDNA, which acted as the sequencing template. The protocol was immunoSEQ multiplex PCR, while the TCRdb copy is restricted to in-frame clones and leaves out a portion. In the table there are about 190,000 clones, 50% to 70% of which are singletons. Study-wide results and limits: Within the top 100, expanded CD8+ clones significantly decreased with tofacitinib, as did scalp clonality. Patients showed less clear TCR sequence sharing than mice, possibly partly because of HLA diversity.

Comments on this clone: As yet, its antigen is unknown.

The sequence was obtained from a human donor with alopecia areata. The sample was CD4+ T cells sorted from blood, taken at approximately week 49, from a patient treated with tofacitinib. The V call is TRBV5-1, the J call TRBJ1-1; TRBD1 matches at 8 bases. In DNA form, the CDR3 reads TGCGCCAGCAGCTTTGACAGGGGAACTGAAGCTTTCTTT. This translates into CASSFDRGTEAFF.